Listed below are T cell receptor beta chains from one sample, sequenced in a study of blood T cell repertoires in COVID-19. The repertoire was sequenced with immunoSEQ multiplex PCR; TCRdb's copy has only in-frame clones and lacks some. The sample holds about 12,000 clones, 75% to 90% seen once. The sequenced material came from peripheral blood. These receptors all stem from a human donor in a cohort sampled during active COVID-19. Both conserved end residues are part of each CDR3. A D gene is named only where the DNA matches it firmly. Only part of the rows carry a size: once, few, many, or a class if the clone is expanded.

j_call clone_size d_call v_call cdr3_aa cdr3_nt
TRBJ1-6 NA NA TRBV6-5 CASSLDTSYNSPLHF TGTGCCAGCAGTTTAGACACTTCCTATAATTCACCCCTCCACTTT
TRBJ2-7 NA NA TRBV3-1/TRBV3-2 CASSQGLAVSYEQYF TGTGCCAGCAGCCAAGGGCTAGCCGTCTCCTACGAGCAGTACTTC
TRBJ1-5 large TRBD1 TRBV20-1 CSASVPGQRNQPQHF TGCAGTGCTAGTGTCCCGGGACAGCGTAATCAGCCCCAGCATTTT
TRBJ2-7 NA TRBD2 TRBV4-1 CASSQPHRTSGRNEQYF TGCGCCAGCAGCCAACCACACAGGACTAGCGGGAGGAACGAGCAGTACTTC
TRBJ2-7 NA NA TRBV4-1 CASSQEGGGSPLFYEQYF TGCGCCAGCAGCCAAGAGGGCGGAGGCTCCCCCCTTTTCTACGAGCAGTACTTC
TRBJ2-1 NA TRBD2 TRBV11-2 CASSLGSIAGEQFF TGTGCCAGCAGCTTAGGCAGCATAGCGGGGGAGCAGTTCTTC
TRBJ1-1 NA NA TRBV10-3 CAISQGRDTEAFF TGTGCCATCAGCCAGGGGAGGGACACTGAAGCTTTCTTT
TRBJ2-2 NA TRBD2 TRBV19 CASSMGLAATGELFF TGTGCCAGTAGTATGGGACTAGCGGCAACCGGGGAGCTGTTTTTT
TRBJ2-7 NA TRBD1 TRBV6-6 CASSPRQGAAYEQYF TGTGCCAGCAGTCCACGACAGGGGGCCGCTTACGAGCAGTACTTC
TRBJ2-7 few TRBD2 TRBV20-1 CSASILAGAHEQYF TGCAGTGCTAGTATCCTAGCGGGAGCCCACGAGCAGTACTTC
TRBJ1-6 NA NA TRBV4-2 CASSQLGAGDSPLHF TGTGCCAGCAGCCAACTAGGGGCAGGGGACTCACCCCTCCACTTT
TRBJ1-2 NA TRBD1 TRBV7-2 CASIQDRGRLTGYTF TGTGCCAGCATCCAGGACAGGGGGCGTCTCACTGGCTACACCTTC
TRBJ1-1 NA NA TRBV6-5 CASSYSGNLLNTEAFF TGTGCCAGCAGTTATTCGGGAAACCTCCTTAACACTGAAGCTTTCTTT
TRBJ1-1 NA NA TRBV2 CASSENSWNTEAFF TGTGCCAGCAGTGAAAACTCCTGGAACACTGAAGCTTTCTTT
TRBJ1-2 NA NA TRBV6-5 CASRPRGSNYGYTF TGTGCCAGCAGACCCAGGGGTTCTAACTATGGCTACACCTTC
TRBJ2-7 NA TRBD2 TRBV29-1 CSATRGLAGVYEQYF TGCAGCGCCACACGGGGACTAGCGGGAGTCTACGAGCAGTACTTC
TRBJ1-5 NA NA TRBV5-1 CASSLEGFSNQPQHF TGCGCCAGCAGCTTGGAGGGGTTTAGCAATCAGCCCCAGCATTTT
TRBJ1-1 NA NA TRBV5-6 CASSSPSGRGTEAFF TGTGCCAGCAGCTCCCCCTCGGGGAGGGGCACTGAAGCTTTCTTT
TRBJ2-1 once TRBD1 TRBV9 CASSVAAGQGGLNEQFF TGTGCCAGCAGCGTAGCTGCGGGACAGGGAGGCCTCAATGAGCAGTTCTTC
TRBJ1-5 NA TRBD1 TRBV6-1 CASSEWGQGPNQPQHF TGTGCCAGCAGTGAATGGGGACAGGGACCGAATCAGCCCCAGCATTTT
TRBJ2-7 NA TRBD2 TRBV5-1 CASSLMTSGRYEQYF TGCGCCAGCAGCTTAATGACTAGCGGTAGGTACGAGCAGTACTTC
TRBJ2-1 NA TRBD1 TRBV6-2/TRBV6-3 CASSPQDRVYNEQFF TGTGCCAGCAGTCCCCAGGACAGGGTCTACAATGAGCAGTTCTTC
TRBJ2-7 NA NA TRBV11-2 CASSTRQTSYEQYF TGTGCCAGCAGCACCCGACAGACCTCCTACGAGCAGTACTTC
TRBJ2-1 medium-sized TRBD2 TRBV4-1 CASSPQGRGGRINEQFF TGCGCCAGCAGCCCCCAGGGTCGGGGGGGGCGAATAAATGAGCAGTTCTTC
TRBJ2-3 NA NA TRBV19 CASSISPGESASYF TGTGCCAGTAGTATCTCCCCCGGAGAGTCGGCGTCGTATTTT
TRBJ2-7 once NA TRBV5-4 CASSHPSDQSRDEQYF TGTGCCAGCAGCCACCCTAGCGACCAATCAAGGGACGAGCAGTACTTC